This is a list of T cell receptor beta chains from one sample in a study of cytomegalovirus exposure and HLA in healthy donors. Here immunoSEQ multiplex PCR was the method, and the copy in TCRdb shows in-frame clones only, minus some. The profile shows about 140,000 clones, roughly 79% of them singletons. The sequenced material came from PBMCs. The receptors stem from a woman in her thirties or forties in good health and CMV-seronegative. CDR3s include the opening cysteine and the closing phenylalanine or tryptophan. Fields, in order: J gene, V gene, clone size, CDR3 protein. Clone size appears in some rows only: once, few, many, or a class for an expanded clone.

j_gene: TRBJ1-5; v_gene: TRBV6-6; abundance: .; CDR3aa: CASSYSTTNRAQPQHF
j_gene: TRBJ1-2; v_gene: TRBV4-1; abundance: .; CDR3aa: CASSQDGAQGAWGYTF
j_gene: TRBJ1-1; v_gene: TRBV7-3; abundance: few; CDR3aa: CASSLTANTEAFF
j_gene: TRBJ1-1; v_gene: TRBV7-2; abundance: .; CDR3aa: CASSLGWGTAMNTEAFF
j_gene: TRBJ2-1; v_gene: TRBV7-9; abundance: .; CDR3aa: CASSISLAGSHNEQFF
j_gene: TRBJ1-1; v_gene: TRBV10-1; abundance: .; CDR3aa: CASSAGGGTEAFF
j_gene: TRBJ2-4; v_gene: TRBV28; abundance: .; CDR3aa: CASSSDRVGKNIQYF
j_gene: TRBJ1-2; v_gene: TRBV19; abundance: once; CDR3aa: CASSLTGPNYGYTF
j_gene: TRBJ1-2; v_gene: TRBV29-1; abundance: .; CDR3aa: CSVSGGIENYGYTF
j_gene: TRBJ2-7; v_gene: TRBV5-1; abundance: .; CDR3aa: CASREGTSYEQYF
j_gene: TRBJ2-7; v_gene: TRBV19; abundance: .; CDR3aa: CASSIGLASYEQYF
j_gene: TRBJ2-7; v_gene: TRBV5-4; abundance: .; CDR3aa: CASSSIQGTGDYEQYF
j_gene: TRBJ1-4; v_gene: TRBV18; abundance: .; CDR3aa: CASSLGTGDDEKLFF
j_gene: TRBJ2-7; v_gene: TRBV7-2; abundance: .; CDR3aa: CASSLTIAAYEQYF
j_gene: TRBJ2-2; v_gene: TRBV7-9; abundance: .; CDR3aa: CASSYAKFGSHGELFF
j_gene: TRBJ1-2; v_gene: TRBV19; abundance: .; CDR3aa: CASRQGNYGYTF
j_gene: TRBJ2-6; v_gene: TRBV5-6; abundance: .; CDR3aa: CASSAGQGRSGANVLTF
j_gene: TRBJ2-7; v_gene: TRBV28; abundance: .; CDR3aa: CASSFTLIDRGYEQYF
j_gene: TRBJ2-4; v_gene: TRBV7-9; abundance: .; CDR3aa: CASSPGQGRNIQYF
j_gene: TRBJ1-1; v_gene: TRBV19; abundance: .; CDR3aa: CASSRPQVPGGEDTEAFF
j_gene: TRBJ1-1; v_gene: TRBV28; abundance: .; CDR3aa: CASSLGRVEAFF
j_gene: TRBJ1-5; v_gene: TRBV4-2; abundance: .; CDR3aa: CASSRIKGAGNQPQHF
j_gene: TRBJ1-3; v_gene: TRBV28; abundance: .; CDR3aa: CASSLSGNTIYF
j_gene: TRBJ2-2; v_gene: TRBV28; abundance: .; CDR3aa: CASQDRELLNTGELFF
j_gene: TRBJ1-5; v_gene: TRBV19; abundance: .; CDR3aa: CASSILGNQPQHF
j_gene: TRBJ2-1; v_gene: TRBV9; abundance: .; CDR3aa: CASSVGRVLAGAYNEQFF
j_gene: TRBJ2-7; v_gene: TRBV4-3; abundance: .; CDR3aa: CASSQVLISLGGYEQYF
j_gene: TRBJ1-4; v_gene: TRBV28; abundance: .; CDR3aa: CASSGTGATNEKLFF
j_gene: TRBJ2-7; v_gene: TRBV5-1; abundance: .; CDR3aa: CASSLREGPYEQYF
j_gene: TRBJ2-1; v_gene: TRBV5-6; abundance: .; CDR3aa: CASSLELAGPTFYNEQFF
j_gene: TRBJ2-2; v_gene: TRBV27; abundance: once; CDR3aa: CASSYRDRRTGELFF
j_gene: TRBJ2-7; v_gene: TRBV27; abundance: .; CDR3aa: CASRVAGGSYEQYF
j_gene: TRBJ2-5; v_gene: TRBV10-3; abundance: .; CDR3aa: CAISELREETQYF
j_gene: TRBJ1-1; v_gene: TRBV7-6; abundance: .; CDR3aa: CASSTPRGTGGNTEAFF
j_gene: TRBJ2-2; v_gene: TRBV5-6; abundance: .; CDR3aa: CASIPRSSRAGELFF
j_gene: TRBJ1-5; v_gene: TRBV19; abundance: .; CDR3aa: CASSISQVGGQPQHF
j_gene: TRBJ1-3; v_gene: TRBV13; abundance: once; CDR3aa: CASSLGLGDSGNTIYF
j_gene: TRBJ2-5; v_gene: TRBV27; abundance: .; CDR3aa: CASSLLEDSTQYF
j_gene: TRBJ2-2; v_gene: TRBV11-3; abundance: .; CDR3aa: CASSPHRELGELFF
j_gene: TRBJ1-2; v_gene: TRBV6-1; abundance: .; CDR3aa: CASSEALWGDRVKLGSVNYGYTF
j_gene: TRBJ1-5; v_gene: TRBV6-4; abundance: .; CDR3aa: CASSLSLNQPQHF
j_gene: TRBJ2-3; v_gene: TRBV27; abundance: once; CDR3aa: CASSLGARGRTDTQYF
j_gene: TRBJ2-7; v_gene: TRBV5-1; abundance: .; CDR3aa: CASSQGQGSYEQYF
j_gene: TRBJ1-1; v_gene: TRBV28; abundance: .; CDR3aa: CAEGRGTEAFF
j_gene: TRBJ2-7; v_gene: TRBV7-9; abundance: .; CDR3aa: CSSSLGSDLLAYF
j_gene: TRBJ2-3; v_gene: TRBV2; abundance: .; CDR3aa: CASLRGVDTDTQYF
j_gene: TRBJ1-1; v_gene: TRBV5-1; abundance: .; CDR3aa: CASSFLDRNTEAFF
j_gene: TRBJ1-1; v_gene: TRBV18; abundance: .; CDR3aa: CASSPRSQGITEAFF
j_gene: TRBJ1-6; v_gene: TRBV11-2; abundance: .; CDR3aa: CASSARQGRNSPLHF